This passage covers 17 T cell receptor beta chains from one sample sequenced in a study of cytomegalovirus exposure and HLA in healthy donors. 60 Vbeta and 13 Jbeta primers were used in PCR. Measured with immunoSEQ multiplex PCR; TCRdb has only the in-frame clones, and not every one. The sample yields about 190,000 clones, 82% seen once. The source material was PBMCs. The receptor set was obtained from a woman between 18 and 29 years old in good health and CMV-seronegative.

V gene TRBV7-9 combines with J gene TRBJ1-4; D perhaps matches TRBD1 (5 bases). This CDR3 comprises 15 residues. The V gene's germline CDR1 is SEHNR and CDR2 FQNEAQ (reference sequence). V was clipped by 1 base and J by 5 bases, with 11 bases between them. The DNA for the CDR3 is TGTGCCAGCAGCTTAGGAAGGGGATCGAATGAAAAACTGTTTTTT. It is translated as CASSLGRGSNEKLFF.

The V call is TRBV19, the J call TRBJ1-3; TRBD1 is a possible D gene (5 bases). The CDR3 loop spans 15 amino acids. The germline V and J ends were trimmed by 4 bases and 3 bases, with 13 bases remaining between them. Germline values: CDR1 LNHDA, CDR2 SQIVND (reference sequence). The DNA for the CDR3 is TGTGCCAGTAGTAAATCGTGGGGCCGTGGAAACACCATATATTTT. Protein: CASSKSWGRGNTIYF.

The chain carries TRBV21-1 and TRBJ1-1; the table gives TRBD1 as D, unverified against the DNA. TRBV21-1 is a pseudogene segment. This CDR3 spans 14 amino acids. The CDR3 region has the DNA TGTGCCAGCAGCAAAATGGGGGCGAGAACTGAAGCTTTCTTT. Amino acid sequence: CASSKMGARTEAFF.

This chain uses TRBV19 with TRBJ2-1; tentatively, D is TRBD2 (7 bases). This CDR3 comprises 16 residues. Deletions cut 6 bases from V and 6 bases from J, with 21 bases between. CDR1 is LNHDA and CDR2 is SQIVND in the germline V gene (reference sequence). The CDR3 spells CASRFKGGGGPNEQFF. The CDR3, as DNA: TGTGCCAGTAGGTTTAAAGGAGGCGGGGGCCCCAATGAGCAGTTCTTC.

The rearrangement uses TRBV6-1 and TRBJ2-3, with D possibly TRBD1 on 6 matching bases. CDR3 length: 14 amino acids. CDR1 is MNHNS and CDR2 is SASEGT in the germline V gene. V lost 3 bases and J 3 bases, leaving 10 bases between the germline ends. DNA for the CDR3: TGTGCCAGCAGTGACGGCAGGGGAACAGATACGCAGTATTTT. Encoded protein: CASSDGRGTDTQYF.

The rearrangement uses TRBV30 and TRBJ1-5; D not resolved. With 3 bases removed from V and 6 bases from J, the gap between germline ends came to 12 bases. This CDR3 comprises 13 residues. Germline CDR1 reads GTSNPN; CDR2 reads SVGIG (reference sequence). CDR3 protein: CAWSDGVIQPQHF. The CDR3 nucleotides are TGTGCCTGGAGCGATGGAGTGATTCAGCCCCAGCATTTT.

This sequence joins TRBV10-1 and TRBJ1-1, with D possibly being TRBD1 (6 bases). The CDR3 extends over 19 amino acids. Germline CDR1 and CDR2: WNHNN and SYGVQD (reference sequence). Trimming stripped 6 bases from V and 4 bases from J, with 30 bases between. CDR3 sequence reads: CASSWTKYITSGVATEAFF. The CDR3 DNA follows: TGCGCCAGCAGCTGGACAAAATACATAACATCAGGGGTGGCCACTGAAGCTTTCTTT.

This sequence joins TRBV2 and TRBJ2-1, with 11 bases that match TRBD2. V trimming: 6 bases; J trimming: 3 bases; junction bases outside the gene matches: 4. Germline assignment: CDR1 SNHLY and CDR2 FYNNEI. CDR3 length equals 15 residues. The CDR3 DNA reads as TGTGCCAGCAGGGAGACTAGCGGGGACTACAATGAGCAGTTCTTC. Amino acids: CASRETSGDYNEQFF.

The rearrangement links TRBV7-9 to TRBJ2-1; TRBD2 agrees at 11 bases. V dropped 5 bases and J dropped 8; count of bases not matched to a gene: 14. The CDR3 is 17 amino acids. CDR1 is SEHNR and CDR2 is FQNEAQ in the germline V gene (reference sequence). The CDR3 DNA sequence: TGTGCCAGCAGCGGGGGGATGACTAGCGGGACTGTCCATGAGCAGTTCTTC. It encodes CASSGGMTSGTVHEQFF. The variable domain in full, with the rest retrieved from reference TRBV7-9 and TRBJ2-1, is DTGVSQNPRHKITKRGQNVTFRCDPISEHNRLYWYRQTLGQGPEFLTYFQNEAQLEKSRLLSDRFSAERPKGSFSTLEIQRTEQGDSAMYLCASSGGMTSGTVHEQFFGPGTRLTVL.

This chain links TRBV19 with TRBJ2-7; TRBD1 agrees at 10 bases. J lost 2 bases, V lost 6 bases, and 7 bases had no gene match. The length of the CDR3 is 15 residues. Germline CDR1 is LNHDA and CDR2 is SQIVND (reference sequence). CDR3 protein: CASSAGTGVAYEQYF. CDR3 coding DNA: TGTGCCAGTAGCGCCGGGACAGGGGTTGCCTACGAGCAGTACTTC.

The chain couples TRBV18 to TRBJ2-5; 9 nucleotides match TRBD2. Germline V gene lookup returns CDR1 KGHSH and CDR2 LQKENI. The CDR3 sequence is 14 residues long. The J segment lost 0 bases and the V segment lost 8 bases, leaving 4 bases of the junction unmatched. CDR3 in DNA: TGTGCCAGCCAGAGCGGGGGGAACCAAGAGACCCAGTACTTC. Translation gives CASQSGGNQETQYF.

The V gene is TRBV7-8, the J gene TRBJ2-7; 7 bases are shared with TRBD1. The V segment lost 1 base and the J segment 2 bases; nucleotides outside the gene matches: 8. The CDR3 is made up of 16 amino acids. The germline gives CDR1 SGHVS, CDR2 FQNEAQ. The CDR3 reads CASSLVSGTVAYEQYF. In DNA form, the CDR3 reads TGTGCCAGCAGCTTAGTTTCCGGGACAGTAGCCTACGAGCAGTACTTC.

The V gene is TRBV6-1, the J gene TRBJ1-5; 7 bases line up with TRBD1. Germline V lookup: CDR1 MNHNS, CDR2 SASEGT. There are 15 residues in the CDR3. J lost 3 bases, V lost 5 bases, and 7 bases had no gene match. DNA of the CDR3: TGTGCCAGCAGTTCGGACAGGAGGGACAATCAGCCCCAGCATTTT. Translated, it gives CASSSDRRDNQPQHF.

This clone was counted a single time. V is TRBV28 and J is TRBJ1-3; the match to TRBD1 covers 8 bases. Germline CDR1 MDHEN, CDR2 SYDVKM. The J segment lost 1 base and the V segment lost 4 bases, leaving 6 bases of the junction unmatched. The CDR3 is 16 residues long. The DNA for the CDR3 is TGTGCCAGCAGTTCAGGGGGCGAGCTGTCTGGAAACACCATATATTTT. Its protein is CASSSGGELSGNTIYF.

This chain links TRBV5-3 with TRBJ2-5; maybe TRBD2 (5 bases). TRBV5-3 is recorded as an ORF, its role being uncertain. The CDR3 consists of 13 residues. The V end was cut by 10 bases, the J end by 4 bases, with 17 bases between. Here the CDR3 reads CARCQRTPETQYF. In DNA, the CDR3 is TGTGCCCGTTGCCAGAGGACTCCAGAGACCCAGTACTTC.

This chain links TRBV7-9 with TRBJ2-7, with no clear D. Looked up from germline, CDR1 is SEHNR and CDR2 is FQNEAQ (reference sequence). V was clipped by 1 base and J by 5 bases, with 6 bases between them. CDR3 length: 12 amino acids. CDR3 protein: CASSLDQDEQYF. The CDR3 DNA reads TGTGCCAGCAGCTTAGACCAGGACGAGCAGTACTTC.

This chain connects TRBV28 to TRBJ2-3; perhaps TRBD1 as D (5 bases). This CDR3 comprises 17 residues. The germline gives CDR1 MDHEN, CDR2 SYDVKM. Trimming cost V 2 bases and J 0 bases, with 15 bases left between them. CDR3 protein: CASSLQSGLGSTDTQYF. Written as DNA, the CDR3 is TGTGCCAGCAGTTTACAGTCAGGGCTGGGTAGCACAGATACGCAGTATTTT.